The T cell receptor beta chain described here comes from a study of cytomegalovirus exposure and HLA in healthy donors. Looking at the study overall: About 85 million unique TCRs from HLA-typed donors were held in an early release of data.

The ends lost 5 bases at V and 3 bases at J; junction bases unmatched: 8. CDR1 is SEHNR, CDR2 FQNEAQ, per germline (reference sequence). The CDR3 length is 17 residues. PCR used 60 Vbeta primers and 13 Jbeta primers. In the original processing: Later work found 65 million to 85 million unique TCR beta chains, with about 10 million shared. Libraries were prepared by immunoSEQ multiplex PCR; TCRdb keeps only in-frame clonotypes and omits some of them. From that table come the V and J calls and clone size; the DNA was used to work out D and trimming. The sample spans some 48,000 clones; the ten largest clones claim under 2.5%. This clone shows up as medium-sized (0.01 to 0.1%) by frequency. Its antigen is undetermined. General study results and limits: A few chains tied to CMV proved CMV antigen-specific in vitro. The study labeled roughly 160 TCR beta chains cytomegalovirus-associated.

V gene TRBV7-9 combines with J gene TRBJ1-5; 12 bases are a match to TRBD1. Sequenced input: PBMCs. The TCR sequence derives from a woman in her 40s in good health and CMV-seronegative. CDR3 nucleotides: TGTGCCAGCAGCGACACCGGGACAGGGGGCATCAATCAGCCCCAGCATTTT. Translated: CASSDTGTGGINQPQHF.